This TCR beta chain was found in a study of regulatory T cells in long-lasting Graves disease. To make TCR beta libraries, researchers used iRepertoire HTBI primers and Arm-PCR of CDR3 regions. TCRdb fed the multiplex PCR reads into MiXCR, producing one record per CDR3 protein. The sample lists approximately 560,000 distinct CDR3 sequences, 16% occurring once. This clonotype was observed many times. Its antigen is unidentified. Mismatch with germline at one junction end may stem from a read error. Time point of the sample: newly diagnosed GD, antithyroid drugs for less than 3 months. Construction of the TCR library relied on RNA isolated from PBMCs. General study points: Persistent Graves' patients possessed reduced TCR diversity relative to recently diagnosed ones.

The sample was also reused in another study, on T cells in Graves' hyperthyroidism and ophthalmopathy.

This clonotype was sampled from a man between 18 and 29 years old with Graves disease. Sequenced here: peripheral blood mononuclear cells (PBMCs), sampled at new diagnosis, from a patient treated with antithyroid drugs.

DNA for the CDR3: TGTGCTAGTGGTCTGGCGGGCACAGACACGCAGTATTTT. It codes for CASGLAGTDTQYF. The chain has TRBV12-5 and TRBJ2-3; D may be TRBD2 (5 bases). The CDR3 spans 13 residues. The germline CDR1 and CDR2 sequences are LGHNT and FRNRAP.